This TCR beta chain derives from a study of control samples from healthy donors and cancer patients. Using immunoSEQ multiplex PCR, the repertoire was profiled, and TCRdb retains in-frame clones only, with some absent. The table records about 94,000 clones, roughly nine tenths of them present only once. V shed 7 bases and J shed 0 bases, with 18 bases lying between them. Looked up from germline, CDR1 is LNHDA and CDR2 is SQIVND (reference sequence). The length of the CDR3 is 16 residues. This chain links TRBV19 with TRBJ1-1; tentative D call: TRBD1 (6 bases). The sequenced sample was blood. This receptor was obtained from a woman aged 18-35 years in good health. The DNA of the CDR3 is TGTGCCAGTAAGATTGGGGGGCGGATGATGAACACTGAAGCTTTCTTT. It translates to CASKIGGRMMNTEAFF.